The 5 T cell receptor beta chains reported below all come from one sample, sequenced in a study of long-term antiretroviral therapy in people with HIV. It was version v3.0 of the immunoSEQ assay that was run at survey level. The table came from immunoSEQ multiplex PCR; TCRdb's copy has only in-frame clones and leaves some out. The sample carries just under 20,000 clones, roughly 89% recorded once. The sample in question was unsorted PBMCs, obtained 2.1 years after starting antiretroviral therapy. The receptor source for this set is a man in his late teens or twenties with HIV.

The chain joins TRBV9 to TRBJ2-3; perhaps TRBD1 as D (5 bases). This CDR3 has 15 residues. Trimming removed 3 bases from V and 0 bases from J, with 11 bases in between. Germline assignment: CDR1 SGDLS and CDR2 YYNGEE. The CDR3 nucleotides are TGTGCCAGCAGCGAGGGGTACTCTAGCACAGATACGCAGTATTTT. It specifies CASSEGYSSTDTQYF.

J is TRBJ1-1 and V is TRBV13, with no clear D. Trimming left V 5 bases short and J 3 bases short, with 16 bases between. CDR3 length: 15 residues. Looked up from germline, CDR1 is PRHDT and CDR2 is FYEKMQ (reference sequence). The CDR3 nucleotides are TGTGCCAGCAGCCCGTCCGACACCAGATACACTGAAGCTTTCTTT. This translates into CASSPSDTRYTEAFF.

V gene TRBV15 combines with J gene TRBJ1-2, with D perhaps matching TRBD1 (6 bases). The germline CDR1 and CDR2 sequences are LNHNV and YYDKDF (reference sequence). The CDR3 has 15 amino acids. V was pared by 0 bases and J by 8 bases, with 16 bases between. The CDR3 region has the DNA TGTGCCACCAGCAGAGAATGGGGGACAAATTCGGGCTACACCTTC. This gives the protein CATSREWGTNSGYTF.

The V call is TRBV6-6, the J call TRBJ2-7, with no clear D. V lost 2 bases, J lost 3 bases, and 14 bases lay in between. CDR1 MNHNY and CDR2 SVGAGI come from the germline V gene (reference sequence). The CDR3 contains 15 residues. The DNA of the CDR3 is TGTGCCAGCAGTTACGTAAGGGCGGAACGCTACGAGCAGTACTTC. Residues: CASSYVRAERYEQYF.

This chain connects TRBV28 to TRBJ1-5; D is undetermined. CDR3 length: 16 residues. The germline CDR1 and CDR2 sequences are MDHEN and SYDVKM. The V end was cut by 4 bases, the J end by 0 bases, with 13 bases between. CDR3 loop: CASSSPGEYSNQPQHF. CDR3 sequence (DNA): TGTGCCAGCAGTTCTCCCGGGGAGTATAGCAATCAGCCCCAGCATTTT.